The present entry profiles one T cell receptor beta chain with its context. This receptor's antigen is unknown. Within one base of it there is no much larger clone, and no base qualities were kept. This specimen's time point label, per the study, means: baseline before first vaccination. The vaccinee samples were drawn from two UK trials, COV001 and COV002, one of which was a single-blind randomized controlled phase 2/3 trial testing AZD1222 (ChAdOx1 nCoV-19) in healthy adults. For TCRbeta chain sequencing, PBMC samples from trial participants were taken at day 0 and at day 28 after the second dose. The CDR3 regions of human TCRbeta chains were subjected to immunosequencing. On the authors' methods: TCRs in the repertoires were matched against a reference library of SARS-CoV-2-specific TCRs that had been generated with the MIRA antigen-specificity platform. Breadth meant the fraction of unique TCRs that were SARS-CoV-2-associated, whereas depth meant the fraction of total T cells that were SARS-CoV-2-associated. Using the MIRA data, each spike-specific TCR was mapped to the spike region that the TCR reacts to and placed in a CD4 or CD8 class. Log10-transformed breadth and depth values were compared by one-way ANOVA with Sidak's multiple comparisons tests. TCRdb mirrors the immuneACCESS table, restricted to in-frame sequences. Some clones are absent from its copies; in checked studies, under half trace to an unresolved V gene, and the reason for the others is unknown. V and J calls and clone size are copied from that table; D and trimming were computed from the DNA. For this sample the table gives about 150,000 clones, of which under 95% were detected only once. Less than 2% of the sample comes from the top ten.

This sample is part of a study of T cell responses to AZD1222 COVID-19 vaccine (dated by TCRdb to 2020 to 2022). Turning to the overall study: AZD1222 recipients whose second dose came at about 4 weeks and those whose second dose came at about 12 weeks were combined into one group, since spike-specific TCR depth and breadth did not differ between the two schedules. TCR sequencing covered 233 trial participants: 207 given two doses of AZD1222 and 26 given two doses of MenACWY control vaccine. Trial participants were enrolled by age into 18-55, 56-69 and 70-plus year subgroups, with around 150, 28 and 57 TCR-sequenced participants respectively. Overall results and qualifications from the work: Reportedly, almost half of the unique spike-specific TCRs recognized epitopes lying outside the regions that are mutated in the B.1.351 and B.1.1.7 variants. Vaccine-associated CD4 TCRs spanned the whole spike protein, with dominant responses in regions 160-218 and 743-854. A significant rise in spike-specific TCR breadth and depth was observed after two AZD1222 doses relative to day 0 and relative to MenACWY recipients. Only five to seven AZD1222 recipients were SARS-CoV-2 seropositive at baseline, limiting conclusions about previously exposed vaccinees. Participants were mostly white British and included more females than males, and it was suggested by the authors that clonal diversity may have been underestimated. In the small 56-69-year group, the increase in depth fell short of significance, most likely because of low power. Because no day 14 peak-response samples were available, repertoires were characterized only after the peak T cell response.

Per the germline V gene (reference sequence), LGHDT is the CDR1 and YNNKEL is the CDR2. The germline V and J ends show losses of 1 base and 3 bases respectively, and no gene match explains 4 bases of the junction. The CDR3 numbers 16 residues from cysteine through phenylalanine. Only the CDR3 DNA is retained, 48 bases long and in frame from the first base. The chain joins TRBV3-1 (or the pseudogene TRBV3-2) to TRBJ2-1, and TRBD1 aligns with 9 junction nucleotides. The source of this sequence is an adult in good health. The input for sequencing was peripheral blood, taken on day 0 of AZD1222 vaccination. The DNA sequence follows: TGTGCCAGCAGCCAAGTGGGACAGGGTTTCTACAATGAGCAGTTCTTC. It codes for CASSQVGQGFYNEQFF.